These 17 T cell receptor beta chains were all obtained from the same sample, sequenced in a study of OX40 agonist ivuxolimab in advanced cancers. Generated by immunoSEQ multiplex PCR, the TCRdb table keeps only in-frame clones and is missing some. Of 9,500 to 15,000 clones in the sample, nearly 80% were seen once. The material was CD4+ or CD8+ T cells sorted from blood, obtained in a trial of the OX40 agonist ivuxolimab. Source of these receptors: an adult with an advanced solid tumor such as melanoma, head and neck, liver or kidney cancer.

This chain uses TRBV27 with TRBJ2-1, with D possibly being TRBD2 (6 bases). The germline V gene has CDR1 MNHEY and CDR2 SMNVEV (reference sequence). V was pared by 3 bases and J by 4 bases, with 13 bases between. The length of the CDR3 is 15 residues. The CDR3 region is CASSFSRRGYNEQFF. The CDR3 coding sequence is TGTGCCAGCAGTTTTAGTAGGCGGGGATACAATGAGCAGTTCTTC.

The chain's CDR3 is CASSYLYEQYF. The CDR3 bases are TGTGCCAGCAGTTATCTCTACGAGCAGTACTTC. The chain is built from TRBV6-1 and TRBJ2-7; D ambiguous. Per germline, CDR1 MNHNS and CDR2 SASEGT. The CDR3 is 11 amino acids. V lost 5 bases and J 3 bases, leaving 5 bases between the germline ends.

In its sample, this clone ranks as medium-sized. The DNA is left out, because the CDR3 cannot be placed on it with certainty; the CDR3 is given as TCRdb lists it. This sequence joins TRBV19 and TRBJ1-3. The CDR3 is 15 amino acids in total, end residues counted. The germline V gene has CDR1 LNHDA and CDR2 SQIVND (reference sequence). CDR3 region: CASITGQSKCATIYF.

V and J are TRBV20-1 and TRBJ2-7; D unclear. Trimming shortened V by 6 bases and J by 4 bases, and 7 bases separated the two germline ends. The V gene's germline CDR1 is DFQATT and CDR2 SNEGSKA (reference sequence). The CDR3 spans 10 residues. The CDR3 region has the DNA TGCAGTGCGGGGAAGTACGAGCAGTACTTC. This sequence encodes CSAGKYEQYF.

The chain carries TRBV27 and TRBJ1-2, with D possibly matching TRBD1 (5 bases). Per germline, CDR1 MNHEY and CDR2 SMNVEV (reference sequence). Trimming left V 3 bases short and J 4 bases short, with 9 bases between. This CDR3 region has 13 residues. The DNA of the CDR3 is TGTGCCAGCAGTTTTAAGGGGACCTATGGCTACACCTTC. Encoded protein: CASSFKGTYGYTF.

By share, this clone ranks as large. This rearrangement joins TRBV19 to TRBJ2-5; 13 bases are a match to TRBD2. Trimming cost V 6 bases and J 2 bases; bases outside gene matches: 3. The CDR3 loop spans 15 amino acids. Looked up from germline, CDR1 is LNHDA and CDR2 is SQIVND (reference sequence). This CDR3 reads CASSRGLAGQETQYF. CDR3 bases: TGTGCCAGTAGCCGGGGACTAGCGGGACAAGAGACCCAGTACTTC. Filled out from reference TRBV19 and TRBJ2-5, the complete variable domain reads DGGITQSPKYLFRKEGQNVTLSCEQNLNHDAMYWYRQDPGQGLRLIYYSQIVNDFQKGDIAEGYSVSREKKESFPLTVTSAQKNPTAFYLCASSRGLAGQETQYFGPGTRLLVL.

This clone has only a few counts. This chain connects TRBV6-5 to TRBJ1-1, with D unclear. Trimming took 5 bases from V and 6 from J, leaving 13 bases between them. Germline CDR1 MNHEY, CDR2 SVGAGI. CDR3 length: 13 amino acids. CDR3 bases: TGTGCCAGCAGTCCGGGCAGCTTTTCTGAAGCTTTCTTT. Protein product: CASSPGSFSEAFF.

The CDR3 nucleotides are TGCAGCGTTCGACAGGACGCCAACTATGGCTACACCTTC. Residues: CSVRQDANYGYTF. The chain carries TRBV29-1 and TRBJ1-2; a possible D gene is TRBD1 (6 bases). V lost 5 bases to trimming and J lost 2 bases, with 12 bases between them. This CDR3 spans 13 amino acids. Looked up from germline, CDR1 is SQVTM and CDR2 is ANQGSEA.

CDR3 sequence (DNA): TGCGCCAGCAGCCAAGGGGACACAATGAACACTGAAGCTTTCTTT. Protein: CASSQGDTMNTEAFF. The chain carries TRBV4-1 and TRBJ1-1; D might be TRBD1 (6 bases). Germline loops: CDR1 MGHRA, CDR2 YSYEKL. The CDR3 is made up of 15 amino acids. Trimming shortened V by 1 base and J by 0 bases, and 9 bases separated the two germline ends.

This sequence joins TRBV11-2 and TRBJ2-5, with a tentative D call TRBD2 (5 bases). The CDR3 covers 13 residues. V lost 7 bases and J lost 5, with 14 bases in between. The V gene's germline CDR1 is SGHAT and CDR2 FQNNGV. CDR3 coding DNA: TGTGCCAGCAAAAGAGGGATGAGGGAGACCCAGTACTTC. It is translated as CASKRGMRETQYF.

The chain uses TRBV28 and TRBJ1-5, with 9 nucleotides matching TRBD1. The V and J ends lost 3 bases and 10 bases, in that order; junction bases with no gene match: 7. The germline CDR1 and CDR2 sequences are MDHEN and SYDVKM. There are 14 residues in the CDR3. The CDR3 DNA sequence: TGTGCCAGCAGTTTTTACCGGGACAGGGATCCCCAGCATTTT. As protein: CASSFYRDRDPQHF.

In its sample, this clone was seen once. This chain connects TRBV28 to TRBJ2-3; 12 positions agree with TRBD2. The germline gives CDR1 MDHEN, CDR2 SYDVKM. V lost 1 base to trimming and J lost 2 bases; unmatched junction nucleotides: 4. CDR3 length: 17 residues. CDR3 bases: TGTGCCAGCAGTTTATCACTAGCGGGAGGAACCACAGATACGCAGTATTTT. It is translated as CASSLSLAGGTTDTQYF.

CDR3 nucleotide sequence: TGTGCCAGCAGCCCAGGACAAAGCAGCTCCTACGAGCAGTACTTC. It translates to CASSPGQSSSYEQYF. The chain links TRBV5-4 to TRBJ2-7; TRBD1 is a possible D gene (5 bases). Trimming pared 4 bases from V and 0 bases from J, leaving 14 bases between. CDR3 size: 15 residues. Germline CDR1 and CDR2: SGHNT and YYREEE (reference sequence).

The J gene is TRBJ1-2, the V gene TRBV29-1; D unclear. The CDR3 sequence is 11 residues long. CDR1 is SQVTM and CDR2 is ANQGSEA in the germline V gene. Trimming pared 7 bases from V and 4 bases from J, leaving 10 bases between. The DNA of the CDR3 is TGCAGCGCCGGAGGGTCCTATGGCTACACCTTC. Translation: CSAGGSYGYTF.

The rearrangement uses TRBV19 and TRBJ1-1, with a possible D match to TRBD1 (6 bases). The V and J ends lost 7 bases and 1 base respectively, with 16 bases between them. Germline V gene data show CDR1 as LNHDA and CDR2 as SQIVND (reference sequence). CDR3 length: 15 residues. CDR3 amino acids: CASTLGGRGNTEAFF. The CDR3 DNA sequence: TGTGCCAGTACTTTGGGGGGGCGCGGGAACACTGAAGCTTTCTTT.

The CDR3 is CASSPLNSWNTGELFF. CDR3 in DNA: TGTGCCAGCAGCCCTTTGAACAGCTGGAACACCGGGGAGCTGTTTTTT. The chain links TRBV28 to TRBJ2-2; no firm D call. The germline CDR1 and CDR2 sequences are MDHEN and SYDVKM. This CDR3 comprises 16 residues. Trimming removed 6 bases at V and 1 base at J, with 15 bases between.

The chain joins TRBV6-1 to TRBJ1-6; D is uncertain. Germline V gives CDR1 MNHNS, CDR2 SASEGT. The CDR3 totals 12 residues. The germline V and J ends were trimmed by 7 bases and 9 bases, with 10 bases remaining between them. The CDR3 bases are TGTGCCAGCAACCTCTGGGGTTCACCCCTCCACTTT. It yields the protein CASNLWGSPLHF.